A single sample gave rise to the 20 T cell receptor beta chains below, sequenced in a study of T cell responses to AZD1222 COVID-19 vaccine (dated by TCRdb to about 2021). The method behind the library was the immunoSEQ multiplex PCR assay. The table was pulled from immuneACCESS by TCRdb, which kept in-frame rearrangements only. Such tables lose some clones; where checked, under half of the loss comes from unresolved V genes, and the rest has no known cause. Recorded for this sample are 90,000 to 130,000 clones; less than 90% of them occurred a single time. The ten largest clones capture over 1.5% of the sample. What this sample's time point label stands for: baseline before first vaccination. The specimen comprised peripheral blood, sampled on day 0 of AZD1222 vaccination. The receptors here all came from an adult in good health.

This sequence joins TRBV4-1 and TRBJ1-2, with a tentative D call TRBD1 (5 bases). The CDR3 is 15 amino acids. Between the trimmed V and J ends, which lost 0 bases and 6 bases, there was a span of 14 bases. CDR1 is MGHRA, CDR2 YSYEKL, per germline. CDR3 protein: CASSQEFPWGDGYTF. For the CDR3, the DNA is TGCGCCAGCAGCCAAGAATTCCCCTGGGGGGATGGCTACACCTTC.

A note on this clone: The junction departs from germline at one end; a sequencing error may be responsible. This chain links TRBV3-1 (or the pseudogene TRBV3-2) with TRBJ1-4, with 7 positions matching TRBD1. The CDR3 covers 17 residues. Germline lookup yields CDR1 LGHDT and CDR2 YNNKEL (reference sequence). CDR3 sequence: CASSPIAGQATNEKLFF. The CDR3 DNA reads TGTGCCAGCAGCCCAATCGCAGGACAGGCAACCAATGAAAAACTGTTTTTT.

V usage is TRBV6-5 and J usage is TRBJ1-2, with a weak D call TRBD1 (5 bases). Trimming removed 4 bases at V and 7 bases at J, with 10 bases between. Per the germline V gene, CDR1 is MNHEY and CDR2 is SVGAGI. The CDR3 is 12 amino acids. The CDR3 DNA is TGTGCCAGCAGTTTCACCCAGGGTGGCTACACCTTC. The encoded protein is CASSFTQGGYTF.

The chain carries TRBV6-5 and TRBJ2-2; TRBD1 aligns across 7 bases. Trimming removed 1 base from V and 13 bases from J; junction bases left unmatched: 6. The CDR3 has 13 amino acids. Germline V gene sequence: CDR1 MNHEY, CDR2 SVGAGI. CDR3 protein: CASSYFDRAALFF. The CDR3 bases are TGTGCCAGCAGTTACTTCGACAGGGCGGCGCTGTTTTTT.

The chain carries TRBV5-1 and TRBJ1-1, with a possible D match to TRBD1 (5 bases). Germline CDR1 and CDR2: SGHRS and YFSETQ. Trimming removed 4 bases from V and 8 bases from J, with 15 bases in between. CDR3 length: 13 residues. The CDR3 bases are TGCGCCAGCAGCCAGGACACAACATCGGAAGCTTTCTTT. Translation: CASSQDTTSEAFF.

This clone was observed a single time. V and J are TRBV7-9 and TRBJ1-1; D not resolved. The V end was cut by 5 bases, the J end by 4 bases, with 11 bases between. CDR1 is SEHNR and CDR2 is FQNEAQ in the germline V gene (reference sequence). The CDR3 is 13 residues long. DNA for the CDR3: TGTGCCAGCAGCCGTGGGAGTGGCACTGAAGCTTTCTTT. Translation gives CASSRGSGTEAFF.

This chain uses TRBV30 with TRBJ1-4; maybe TRBD1 (5 bases). The CDR3 consists of 14 residues. Germline V lookup: CDR1 GTSNPN, CDR2 SVGIG (reference sequence). CDR3 sequence (DNA): TGTGCTGGAGAGGGGCACACAACTAATGAAAAACTGTTTTTT. Protein: CAGEGHTTNEKLFF.

The chain's CDR3 is CASSPRTGSGYTF. CDR3 nucleotides: TGTGCCAGCAGCCCTCGGACAGGTTCAGGCTACACCTTC. V usage is TRBV7-9 and J usage is TRBJ1-2, with 7 bases aligning to TRBD1. This CDR3 has 13 amino acids. V lost 5 bases, J lost 8 bases, and 8 bases stayed unmatched. Germline CDR1 is SEHNR and CDR2 is FQNEAQ (reference sequence).

This chain connects TRBV27 to TRBJ1-2; D remains ambiguous. Trimming removed 10 bases from V and 8 bases from J, with 17 bases in between. CDR3 length: 12 amino acids. Germline CDR1 MNHEY, CDR2 SMNVEV (reference sequence). CDR3 DNA: TGTGCCACCTCGACGGATTTGTGGGGCTACACCTTC. Translated, it gives CATSTDLWGYTF.

The rearrangement links TRBV5-1 to TRBJ2-7, with 7 bases fitting TRBD1. CDR1 and CDR2 from the germline V gene are SGHRS and YFSETQ. The trim removed 5 bases at V and 2 bases at J, leaving 7 bases unmatched. The CDR3 consists of 14 residues. The CDR3 here is CASRDRTGPYEQYF. The CDR3 nucleotides are TGCGCCAGCAGGGACAGGACAGGACCCTACGAGCAGTACTTC.

This clone occurred a few times. V and J are TRBV15 and TRBJ1-6, with D perhaps matching TRBD1 (6 bases). This CDR3 comprises 16 residues. V was shortened by 5 bases and J by 8 bases, with 19 bases between the two germline ends. CDR1 is LNHNV and CDR2 is YYDKDF in the germline V gene (reference sequence). The CDR3 nucleotides are TGTGCCACCAGCCTCTTACCGCCAGGGGCAGATTCACCCCTCCACTTT. Residues: CATSLLPPGADSPLHF.

This clone was counted only a few times. The chain employs TRBV11-2 and TRBJ2-1; D not resolved. The germline V gene encodes CDR1 SGHAT and CDR2 FQNNGV. Trimming took off 7 bases at V and 0 bases at J, with 25 bases between the two ends. The CDR3 covers 19 residues. The CDR3 protein is CASTPWADNGVSSYNEQFF. As DNA, the CDR3 is TGTGCCAGCACACCTTGGGCTGACAATGGGGTGAGCTCCTACAATGAGCAGTTCTTC. Combining the CDR3 with reference TRBV11-2 and TRBJ2-1 gives the whole variable domain EAGVAQSPRYKIIEKRQSVAFWCNPISGHATLYWYQQILGQGPKLLIQFQNNGVVDDSQLPKDRFSAERLKGVDSTLKIQPAKLEDSAVYLCASTPWADNGVSSYNEQFFGPGTRLTVL.

This chain joins TRBV24-1 and TRBJ2-2; 9 nucleotides line up with TRBD1. There are 17 residues in the CDR3. J was trimmed by 5 bases and V by 5 bases; bases with no gene match: 11. Per the germline V gene, CDR1 is KGHDR and CDR2 is SFDVKD. The CDR3 loop is CATSGLRDRAGTGELFF. DNA for the CDR3: TGTGCCACCAGTGGTCTTCGGGACAGGGCAGGAACCGGGGAGCTGTTTTTT.

This clone showed up just once. The V gene is TRBV18, the J gene TRBJ1-3; 7 bases are a match to TRBD1. CDR3 length equals 14 residues. With V trimmed by 3 bases and J by 8 bases, 7 bases remained unmatched. CDR1 and CDR2 from the germline V gene are KGHSH and LQKENI. The CDR3 sequence: CASSPRQGRDTIYF. Written as DNA, the CDR3 is TGTGCCAGCTCACCGCGACAGGGTCGGGACACCATATATTTT. Drawing the rest from reference TRBV18 and TRBJ1-3, the complete variable domain is NAGVMQNPRHLVRRRGQEARLRCSPMKGHSHVYWYRQLPEEGLKFMVYLQKENIIDESGMPKERFSAEFPKEGPSILRIQQVVRGDSAAYFCASSPRQGRDTIYFGEGSWLTVV.

This chain joins TRBV14 and TRBJ1-2; TRBD1 agrees at 8 bases. This CDR3 contains 17 residues. CDR1 and CDR2 (germline): SGHDN, FVKESK. The junction had 10 bases not matched to a gene; V was cut back by 0 bases and J by 4 bases. The CDR3 bases are TGTGCCAGCAGCCAAGAACAGGGGGGGTTCGGGATCTATGGCTACACCTTC. This translates into CASSQEQGGFGIYGYTF.

This chain links TRBV2 with TRBJ1-2, with D perhaps matching TRBD1 (5 bases). With 10 bases removed from V and 2 bases from J, the gap between germline ends came to 14 bases. The CDR3 is 13 residues long. Germline CDR1 is SNHLY and CDR2 is FYNNEI. This chain's CDR3 is CATGDLTNYGYTF. The CDR3 DNA is TGTGCCACGGGGGATTTGACAAACTATGGCTACACCTTC.

As to this clone: The junction differs from germline at one of its ends, possibly a read error. The rearrangement links TRBV30 to TRBJ1-1; D is ambiguous. CDR3 length: 13 amino acids. The germline gives CDR1 GTSNPN, CDR2 SVGIG (reference sequence). This CDR3 reads CARSRRGNTEAFF. The CDR3 DNA reads TGTGCCAGGAGTCGCCGGGGGAACACTGAAGCTTTCTTT.

The V call is TRBV5-4, the J call TRBJ2-5; TRBD1 matches 10 bases. Trimming at V came to 4 bases and at J to 0 bases, leaving 3 bases not matched to a gene. Germline CDR1 reads SGHNT; CDR2 reads YYREEE (reference sequence). CDR3 length equals 15 residues. CDR3 residues: CASSQGQGYQETQYF. CDR3 nucleotide sequence: TGTGCCAGCAGCCAGGGACAGGGGTACCAAGAGACCCAGTACTTC. The full variable domain, completed using reference TRBV5-4 and TRBJ2-5, is ETGVTQSPTHLIKTRGQQVTLRCSSQSGHNTVSWYQQALGQGPQFIFQYYREEENGRGNFPPRFSGLQFPNYSSELNVNALELDDSALYLCASSQGQGYQETQYFGPGTRLLVL.

CDR3 nucleotides: TGTGCCAGTAGTATAGCCGGACAGGGCTACGAGCAGTACTTC. Its protein product is CASSIAGQGYEQYF. The chain couples TRBV19 to TRBJ2-7; 8 bases map to TRBD1. Losses at the gene ends were 1 base for V and 3 bases for J; bases not matched to a gene: 2. This CDR3 is 14 amino acids long. Germline CDR1 and CDR2: LNHDA and SQIVND (reference sequence).

This clone was detected only once. The chain recombines TRBV5-1 with TRBJ2-7; the match to TRBD2 covers 8 bases. The CDR3 contains 14 residues. Germline V gene lookup returns CDR1 SGHRS and CDR2 YFSETQ. V was pared by 3 bases and J by 5 bases, with 7 bases of the junction left unmatched. The CDR3 nucleotides read TGCGCCAGCAGCTCCGCCGGGGGGGTTGACGAGCAGTACTTC. It specifies CASSSAGGVDEQYF.